One sample yielded the 18 T cell receptor beta chains listed below, sequenced in a study of Ad26.COV2.S vaccination and SARS-CoV-2 variants. The treatment is: some 19 received Ad26.COV2.S at low or high dose, single or two shots; about 5 received placebo; per-sample allocation not given. Collection of the samples took place on day 63 after the first injection of vaccine or placebo. Only in-frame clones appear in the TCRdb table, and some are missing; sequencing was by immunoSEQ multiplex PCR. The table records approximately 240,000 clones, roughly 90% of them present only once. Sequencing was performed on peripheral blood, taken in a trial of Ad26.COV2.S vaccine versus placebo. The source is a person between 18 and 65 years old who received the Ad26.COV2.S COVID-19 vaccine or a placebo.

This clone appeared once. Just one base apart from a much larger clone, this may be a read error. The rearrangement joins TRBV7-2 to TRBJ2-2, with unresolved D. The length of the CDR3 is 12 residues. CDR1 and CDR2 from the germline V gene are SGHTA and FQGNSA. The V and J ends lost 1 base and 5 bases respectively, with 2 bases between them. The CDR3 here is CASSLGTGELFF. The DNA of the CDR3 is TGTGCCAGCAGCTTAGGAACCGGGGAGCTGTTTTTT.

This chain uses TRBV5-5 with TRBJ1-2; 8 bases are shared with TRBD1. This CDR3 is 14 amino acids long. The germline V gene has CDR1 SGHKS and CDR2 YYEKEE (reference sequence). V was clipped by 1 base and J by 4 bases; unmatched bases: 3. DNA of the CDR3: TGTGCCAGCAGCTTGTCTACAGGGGGCTATGGCTACACCTTC. Amino acid sequence: CASSLSTGGYGYTF.

The chain uses TRBV7-2 and TRBJ2-2, with no clear D. The germline V and J ends were trimmed by 1 base and 2 bases, with 14 bases remaining between them. The germline V gene encodes CDR1 SGHTA and CDR2 FQGNSA. The CDR3 extends over 17 amino acids. The CDR3 sequence: CASSLVGTGTNTGELFF. The DNA for the CDR3 is TGTGCCAGCAGCTTAGTGGGTACCGGAACCAACACCGGGGAGCTGTTTTTT.

The genes are TRBV11-2 and TRBJ1-3; 7 nucleotides align to TRBD1. This CDR3 has 16 amino acids. Germline CDR1 and CDR2: SGHAT and FQNNGV. With V trimmed by 2 bases and J by 4 bases, 8 bases remained unmatched. The CDR3 loop reads CASSLIMTGFGNTIYF. In DNA form, the CDR3 reads TGTGCCAGCAGCTTAATTATGACAGGGTTCGGAAACACCATATATTTT. The entire variable domain, with the rest obtained from reference TRBV11-2 and TRBJ1-3, is as follows: EAGVAQSPRYKIIEKRQSVAFWCNPISGHATLYWYQQILGQGPKLLIQFQNNGVVDDSQLPKDRFSAERLKGVDSTLKIQPAKLEDSAVYLCASSLIMTGFGNTIYFGEGSWLTVV.

The chain is built from TRBV11-2 and TRBJ2-4, with 7 nucleotides matching TRBD2. The V gene's germline CDR1 is SGHAT and CDR2 FQNNGV. This CDR3 contains 14 residues. V lost 5 bases to trimming and J lost 8 bases; unmatched junction nucleotides: 9. The DNA for the CDR3 is TGTGCCAGCAGCGTCCGACTAGCTCGAGACATTCAGTACTTC. Its translation is CASSVRLARDIQYF.

CDR3 bases: TGCGCCAGCTCACAATCTGGGGGGCTCAGCTCCTACGAGCAGTACTTC. Residues: CASSQSGGLSSYEQYF. The rearrangement joins TRBV4-1 to TRBJ2-7; D may match TRBD1 or TRBD2 (6 bases each). This CDR3 is 16 amino acids long. In germline, CDR1 is MGHRA, CDR2 YSYEKL. The V end was cut by 8 bases, the J end by 0 bases, with 20 bases between.

The rearrangement joins TRBV19 to TRBJ1-5; the match to TRBD1 covers 8 bases. With V trimmed by 10 bases and J by 11 bases, 13 bases remained unmatched. From germline, CDR1 is LNHDA and CDR2 SQIVND (reference sequence). The CDR3 loop spans 13 amino acids. The CDR3 nucleotides read TGTGCCACCCTAGGACAGGGAGCAATCACCCAGCATTTT. Translated, it gives CATLGQGAITQHF.

This clone was detected a few times. The chain links TRBV6-1 to TRBJ2-7; D gene ambiguous. CDR3 length equals 16 residues. The germline V and J ends were trimmed by 2 bases and 4 bases, with 18 bases remaining between them. Per the germline V gene, CDR1 is MNHNS and CDR2 is SASEGT. CDR3 DNA sequence: TGTGCCAGCAGTGAATCGGTGTCCGCTACCCTTTACGAGCAGTACTTC. This encodes CASSESVSATLYEQYF.

V usage is TRBV7-3 and J usage is TRBJ1-2, with 8 bases matching TRBD1. Trimming at V came to 1 base and at J to 8 bases, leaving 9 bases not matched to a gene. The CDR3 spans 15 residues. CDR1 and CDR2 from the germline V gene are SGHTA and FQGTGA. The CDR3, as DNA: TGTGCCAGCAGCTTAAAAGGGGCAGGGGGCGAAGGCTACACCTTC. Translation: CASSLKGAGGEGYTF.

The V gene is TRBV5-1, the J gene TRBJ1-2; D is perhaps TRBD1 (5 bases). The CDR3 totals 14 residues. The V end lost 0 bases, the J end lost 8 bases, and 14 bases lay between the germline ends. CDR1 and CDR2 from the germline V gene are SGHRS and YFSETQ. The CDR3: CASSLDGPGSGYTF. The DNA for the CDR3 is TGCGCCAGCAGCTTGGACGGCCCAGGGAGCGGCTACACCTTC.

This chain uses TRBV6-2 or TRBV6-3 with TRBJ2-2, with D perhaps TRBD2 (6 bases). Germline-derived CDR1 and CDR2 are MNHEY and SVGEGT. V gave up 6 bases and J gave up 0 bases, with 8 bases separating them. CDR3 length: 14 amino acids. The DNA of the CDR3 is TGTGCCAGCAGGCCTAGCGCGAACACCGGGGAGCTGTTTTTT. It specifies CASRPSANTGELFF.

In this sample, this clone turned up a few times. The chain employs TRBV4-3 and TRBJ1-5; D is undetermined. Germline-derived CDR1 and CDR2 are LGHNA and YSLEER. The CDR3 covers 13 residues. The V gene lost 0 bases and the J gene lost 5 bases, with 5 bases spanning the gap. The DNA for the CDR3 is TGCGCCAGCAGCCAAGAAAGACATCAGCCCCAGCATTTT. Translating it yields CASSQERHQPQHF.

This clone was detected once. J is TRBJ1-4 and V is TRBV6-1; no clear D gene. The CDR3 has 15 residues. The germline gives CDR1 MNHNS, CDR2 SASEGT. V lost 0 bases and J 0 bases, leaving 5 bases between the germline ends. As DNA, the CDR3 is TGTGCCAGCAGTGAAGCAGCTGCAACTAATGAAAAACTGTTTTTT. It yields the protein CASSEAAATNEKLFF.

This clone appeared a few times. V is TRBV4-1 and J is TRBJ1-5, with D hard to call. The germline V gene has CDR1 MGHRA and CDR2 YSYEKL. Trimming stripped 2 bases from V and 4 bases from J, with 9 bases between. The CDR3 loop spans 14 amino acids. The CDR3 loop reads CASSQIPGNQPQHF. Written as DNA, the CDR3 is TGCGCCAGCAGCCAAATACCGGGGAATCAGCCCCAGCATTTT.

In this sample, this clone turned up once. The V call is TRBV6-2 or TRBV6-3, the J call TRBJ2-7; D possibly corresponds to TRBD1 (6 bases). Trimming took 0 bases from V and 3 from J, leaving 12 bases between them. This CDR3 is built from 15 residues. Germline assignment: CDR1 MNHEY and CDR2 SVGEGT. The chain's CDR3 is CASSYSTGTLYEQYF. The CDR3 DNA is TGTGCCAGCAGTTACTCGACCGGGACACTCTACGAGCAGTACTTC.

V usage is TRBV11-2 and J usage is TRBJ2-7, with D unclear. V was cut by 3 bases and J by 2 bases, with 14 bases left in between. The CDR3 extends over 15 amino acids. The germline V gene encodes CDR1 SGHAT and CDR2 FQNNGV. The CDR3 here is CASSFNFGQAYEQYF. CDR3 sequence (DNA): TGTGCCAGCAGCTTCAACTTCGGGCAGGCCTACGAGCAGTACTTC.

CDR3 in DNA: TGTGCCAGCAGCCTAAGGGTGGCCAATCAGCCCCAGCATTTT. It encodes CASSLRVANQPQHF. V gene TRBV7-2 combines with J gene TRBJ1-5; D unclear. CDR3 length: 14 residues. Germline V gene lookup returns CDR1 SGHTA and CDR2 FQGNSA. The V gene lost 5 bases and the J gene lost 3 bases, with 11 bases spanning the gap.

The chain links TRBV25-1 to TRBJ1-2; D not certain. Trimming removed 2 bases from V and 1 base from J, with 2 bases in between. The CDR3 has 12 residues. CDR1 is MGHDK and CDR2 is SYGVNS in the germline V gene. The CDR3 nucleotides are TGTGCCAGCAGTGAACATAACTATGGCTACACCTTC. Translating gives CASSEHNYGYTF.